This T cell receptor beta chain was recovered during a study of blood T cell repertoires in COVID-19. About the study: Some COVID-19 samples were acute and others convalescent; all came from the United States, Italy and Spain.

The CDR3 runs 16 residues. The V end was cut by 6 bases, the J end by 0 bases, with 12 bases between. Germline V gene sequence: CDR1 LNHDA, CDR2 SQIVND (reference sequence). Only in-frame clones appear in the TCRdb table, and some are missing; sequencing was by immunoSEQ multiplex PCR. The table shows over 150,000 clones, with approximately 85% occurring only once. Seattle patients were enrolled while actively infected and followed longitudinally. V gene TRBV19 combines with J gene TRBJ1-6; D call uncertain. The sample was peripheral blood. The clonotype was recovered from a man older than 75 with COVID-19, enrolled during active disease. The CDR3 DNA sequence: TGTGCCAGTAGCATCTCGGGGAGCTCCTATAATTCACCCCTCCACTTT. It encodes CASSISGSSYNSPLHF. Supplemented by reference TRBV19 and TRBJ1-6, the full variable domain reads DGGITQSPKYLFRKEGQNVTLSCEQNLNHDAMYWYRQDPGQGLRLIYYSQIVNDFQKGDIAEGYSVSREKKESFPLTVTSAQKNPTAFYLCASSISGSSYNSPLHFGNGTRLTVT.